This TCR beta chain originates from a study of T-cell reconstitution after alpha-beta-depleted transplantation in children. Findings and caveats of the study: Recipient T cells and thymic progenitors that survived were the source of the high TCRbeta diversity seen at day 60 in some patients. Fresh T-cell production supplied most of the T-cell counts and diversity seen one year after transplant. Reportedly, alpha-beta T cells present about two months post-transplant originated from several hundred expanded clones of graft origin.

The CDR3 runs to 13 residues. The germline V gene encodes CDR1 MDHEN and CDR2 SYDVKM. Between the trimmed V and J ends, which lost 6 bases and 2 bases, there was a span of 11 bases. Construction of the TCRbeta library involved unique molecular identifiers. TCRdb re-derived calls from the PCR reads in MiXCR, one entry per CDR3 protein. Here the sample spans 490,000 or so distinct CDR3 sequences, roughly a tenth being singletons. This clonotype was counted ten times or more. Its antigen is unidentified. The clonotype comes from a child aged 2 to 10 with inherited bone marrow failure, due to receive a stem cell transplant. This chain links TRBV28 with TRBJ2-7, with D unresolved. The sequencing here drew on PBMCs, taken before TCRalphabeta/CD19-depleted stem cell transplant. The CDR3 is CASSYGEPYEQYF. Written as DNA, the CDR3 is TGTGCCAGCAGCTATGGGGAACCCTACGAGCAGTACTTC.